These 2 T cell receptor beta chains originate from one sample sequenced in a study of low-dose radiotherapy and immunotherapy resistance in tumors. As for time point: before trial treatment. TRAV- and TRBV-specific primers were used for first-strand cDNA, which covered alpha and beta chains. Using a constant-region primer together with a V-primer adapter, TCRs were subjected to 20 PCR cycles of amplification. One entry per CDR3 protein results from TCRdb running MiXCR on the reads. This sample has tens of thousands of distinct CDR3 sequences, with roughly a tenth found just once. The sequenced sample was PBMCs, obtained before treatment. The source of these receptors is a male donor with prostate cancer.

This clonotype was observed at least ten times. This CDR3 is CASSYDVLGAGELFF. The CDR3 nucleotides are TGTGCCAGCAGCTATGACGTCCTGGGGGCCGGGGAGCTGTTTTTT. The V call is TRBV7-9, the J call TRBJ2-2, with D perhaps assigned TRBD1 or TRBD2 (5 bases each). The germline V gene has CDR1 SEHNR and CDR2 FQNEAQ (reference sequence). The CDR3 spans 15 residues. Trimming removed 4 bases from V and 6 bases from J, with 15 bases in between.

In this sample, this clonotype turned up many times. The chain is built from TRBV6-5 and TRBJ1-1; D remains unclear. Germline assignment: CDR1 MNHEY and CDR2 SVGAGI. Deletions cut 6 bases from V and 3 bases from J, with 14 bases between. This CDR3 spans 14 amino acids. The CDR3 DNA follows: TGTGCCAGCAGATTTCCGGGAGCGGACACTGAAGCTTTCTTT. It specifies CASRFPGADTEAFF.